Shown below are 14 T cell receptor beta chains from a single sample sequenced in a study of blood T cell dynamics during melanoma immunotherapy (TCRdb year 2020). Library preparation employed the immunoSEQ multiplex PCR assay. In TCRdb, the immuneACCESS table is reduced to in-frame sequences with V and J assigned. These tables do not hold every clone; where another copy was compared, an unresolved V gene accounts for under half, and the others remain unexplained. In all, the sample holds some 9,900 clones, and around 89% of those were seen once. Around 7% of the sample belongs to the ten largest clones. This specimen's time point label, interpreted: pre-treatment baseline. The material sequenced was blood, taken from a patient treated with checkpoint blockade. These receptors were collected from a human donor with melanoma.

The genes are TRBV4-2 and TRBJ1-2; tentative D call: TRBD1 (6 bases). Trimming stripped 0 bases from V and 8 bases from J, with 16 bases between. Looked up from germline, CDR1 is LGHNA and CDR2 is YNFKEQ. This CDR3 is 15 amino acids long. The CDR3 spells CASSQDTGGFAGYTF. The CDR3 coding sequence is TGTGCCAGCAGCCAAGATACTGGGGGCTTTGCGGGCTACACCTTC.

V and J are TRBV4-3 and TRBJ2-1; tentative D call: TRBD1 (5 bases). The CDR3 runs to 15 residues. V lost 2 bases and J 4 bases, leaving 12 bases between the germline ends. Germline CDR1 LGHNA, CDR2 YSLEER. In nucleotides, the CDR3 is TGCGCCAGCAGCCAATTCACAGGTTTATACAATGAGCAGTTCTTC. Residues: CASSQFTGLYNEQFF.

The CDR3 loop is CASSFTGLAGGTDTQYF. CDR3 nucleotides: TGTGCCAGCAGTTTTACGGGACTAGCGGGGGGAACAGATACGCAGTATTTT. The chain carries TRBV27 and TRBJ2-3; 15 nucleotides agree with TRBD2. The CDR3 is made up of 17 amino acids. V trimming: 3 bases; J trimming: 3 bases; junction bases outside the gene matches: 4. The germline CDR1 and CDR2 sequences are MNHEY and SMNVEV (reference sequence).

The rearrangement links TRBV6-5 to TRBJ2-1; no firm D call. The CDR3 length is 13 residues. Trimming took 4 bases from V and 7 from J, leaving 11 bases between them. Germline V lookup: CDR1 MNHEY, CDR2 SVGAGI. The CDR3 DNA follows: TGTGCCAGCAGTTTTTCTAGTATAAATGAGCAGTTCTTC. This gives the protein CASSFSSINEQFF.

This chain joins TRBV29-1 and TRBJ2-1, with D possibly TRBD2 on 6 matching bases. Germline CDR1 reads SQVTM; CDR2 reads ANQGSEA. The CDR3 has 11 residues. The V gene lost 6 bases and the J gene lost 10 bases, with 13 bases spanning the gap. The CDR3 coding sequence is TGCAGCGTAGACCGGGGAGGAGAGCAGTTCTTC. The encoded protein is CSVDRGGEQFF.

This clone came up once. The chain carries TRBV7-2 and TRBJ2-3; D uncertain. V was clipped by 5 bases and J by 2 bases, with 5 bases between them. There are 12 residues in the CDR3. Germline V gene lookup returns CDR1 SGHTA and CDR2 FQGNSA. The CDR3 DNA reads TGTGCCAGCAGCCTCGACACAGATACGCAGTATTTT. Its translation: CASSLDTDTQYF. Full variable domain (rest looked up from reference TRBV7-2 and TRBJ2-3): GAGVSQSPSNKVTEKGKDVELRCDPISGHTALYWYRQSLGQGLEFLIYFQGNSAPDKSGLPSDRFSAERTGGSVSTLTIQRTQQEDSAVYLCASSLDTDTQYFGPGTRLTVL.

The CDR3 DNA follows: TGTGCCAGCTCAGGGTCCTACGAGCAGTACTTC. Protein: CASSGSYEQYF. The chain joins TRBV7-2 to TRBJ2-7; D possibly corresponds to TRBD1 (5 bases). CDR3 length: 11 amino acids. Looked up from germline, CDR1 is SGHTA and CDR2 is FQGNSA. V dropped 8 bases and J dropped 1 base, with 6 bases sitting between them.

V and J are TRBV28 and TRBJ2-2; unclear D gene. The V and J ends lost 1 base and 4 bases respectively, with 1 base between them. This CDR3 contains 12 residues. Germline loops: CDR1 MDHEN, CDR2 SYDVKM. This CDR3 is CASSLSTGELFF. DNA for the CDR3: TGTGCCAGCAGTTTATCCACCGGGGAGCTGTTTTTT.

This chain links TRBV7-8 with TRBJ2-7; TRBD2 matches at 7 bases. The germline V gene has CDR1 SGHVS and CDR2 FQNEAQ. The CDR3 totals 15 residues. Trimming removed 2 bases from V and 0 bases from J; junction bases left unmatched: 4. DNA for the CDR3: TGTGCCAGCAGCTTACGGCGGGAGAGCTCCTACGAGCAGTACTTC. The encoded protein is CASSLRRESSYEQYF.

The rearrangement joins TRBV19 to TRBJ1-2, with D unclear. There are 14 residues in the CDR3. Germline-derived CDR1 and CDR2 are LNHDA and SQIVND (reference sequence). V was pared by 5 bases and J by 4 bases, with 14 bases between. CDR3 loop: CASSPMDVPYGYTF. The CDR3 coding sequence is TGTGCCAGTAGTCCTATGGACGTGCCCTATGGCTACACCTTC.

Comments on this clone: One end of the junction is discordant with germline, which a read error may explain. V is TRBV20-1 and J is TRBJ2-4, with D possibly matching TRBD1 (6 bases). The CDR3 consists of 11 residues. CDR1 and CDR2 (germline): DFQATT, SNEGSKA (reference sequence). CDR3 sequence (DNA): TGCAGTGCTAGACCCCGGGACACCCAGGTCTTC. Residues: CSARPRDTQVF.

Concerning this clone: The sample contains more than one DNA sequence encoding this CDR3. CDR3 in amino acids: CASSYSPFDYGYTF. DNA of the CDR3: TGTGCCAGCAGTTACTCGCCCTTCGACTATGGCTACACCTTC. The chain has TRBV6-5 and TRBJ1-2, with unresolved D. CDR3 length: 14 amino acids. V was shortened by 0 bases and J by 3 bases, with 8 bases between the two germline ends. The germline V gene encodes CDR1 MNHEY and CDR2 SVGAGI.

This clone was observed a single time. J is TRBJ2-1 and V is TRBV11-2; TRBD2 matches at 14 bases. The CDR3 consists of 16 residues. Trimming cost V 5 bases and J 7 bases; bases outside gene matches: 7. Germline V gene sequence: CDR1 SGHAT, CDR2 FQNNGV. CDR3 in DNA: TGTGCCAGCAGCGACGGGACTAGCGGGAGACGGAATGAGCAGTTCTTC. This encodes CASSDGTSGRRNEQFF.

The chain combines TRBV6-1 with TRBJ1-4; 9 nucleotides align to TRBD1. V was pared by 5 bases and J by 6 bases, with 4 bases of the junction left unmatched. Germline V gene data show CDR1 as MNHNS and CDR2 as SASEGT. This CDR3 is built from 14 residues. CDR3 nucleotides: TGTGCCAGCAGTCAAACAGGGGGCGATGAAAAACTGTTTTTT. Protein sequence: CASSQTGGDEKLFF.